The clone carrying this T cell receptor beta chain has a handful of counts. What it binds is unknown. These data are taken from a study of cytomegalovirus exposure and HLA in healthy donors. Study-wide context: Among around 170 million T cells, an earlier analysis found approximately 110 million unique TCR beta sequences. About 85 million unique TCRs from HLA-typed donors were held in an early release of data. Study conclusions and caveats: It was assumed in the presence/absence analyses that sequencing depth was roughly uniform across donors. In a later analysis, DRB1 alleles had the most associated TCRs; HLA-C alleles the fewest.

The CDR3 sequence is 13 residues long. Germline loops: CDR1 LNHDA, CDR2 SQIVND (reference sequence). With 7 bases removed from V and 6 bases from J, the gap between germline ends came to 13 bases. Primers: 60 Vbeta forward and 13 Jbeta reverse. The repertoire was sequenced with immunoSEQ multiplex PCR; TCRdb's copy has only in-frame clones and lacks some. The sample consists of about 110,000 clones, just over 15% of them appearing once. This TCR was sampled from a young woman in good health and CMV-seronegative. The V call is TRBV19, the J call TRBJ1-3; D might be TRBD1 (5 bases). The sample consisted of PBMCs. DNA of the CDR3: TGTGCCAGTATCGCCAGGGCGGAAAACACCATATATTTT. Translation: CASIARAENTIYF.